The 31 T cell receptor beta chains below were found in one sample sequenced in a study of human T cells and chemical hapten exposure. Regarding time point: patch test 3, about 24 weeks after DPC sensitization. Treatment of the sample: therapeutic diphenylcyclopropenone sensitization with weekly scalp DPC. TCRdb reanalysed the RACE reads using MiXCR and keeps one entry per CDR3 protein. The sample contains some 96,000 distinct CDR3 sequences, roughly 27% of which appear only once. The sample here was whole blood, taken in connection with sensitization to the hapten diphenylcyclopropenone (DPC). All receptors come from a middle-aged man with alopecia areata. Some clones in this sample may be carry-over from other donors' samples.

The sample holds a few counts of this clonotype. The chain carries TRBV28 and TRBJ1-5; 7 bases match TRBD1. V lost 5 bases to trimming and J lost 5 bases; unmatched junction nucleotides: 6. Germline V gene lookup returns CDR1 MDHEN and CDR2 SYDVKM. The CDR3 has 14 residues. The CDR3 reads CASSRDSGDQPQHF. CDR3 in DNA: TGTGCCAGCAGTCGGGACAGTGGGGATCAGCCCCAGCATTTT.

In this sample, this clonotype turned up a few times. The V gene is TRBV7-7, the J gene TRBJ2-2, with a possible D match to TRBD2 (5 bases). Trimming left V 2 bases short and J 8 bases short, with 9 bases between. The germline gives CDR1 SSHAT, CDR2 FNYEAQ (reference sequence). The CDR3 has 13 residues. The CDR3 loop reads CASSLSLAGELFF. The CDR3 coding sequence is TGTGCCAGCAGCTTAAGTTTAGCGGGGGAGCTGTTTTTT.

The chain carries TRBV20-1 and TRBJ1-5; no firm D call. The CDR3 is 16 residues long. Germline V gene sequence: CDR1 DFQATT, CDR2 SNEGSKA (reference sequence). Between the trimmed V and J ends, which lost 3 bases and 0 bases, there was a span of 15 bases. CDR3 protein: CSASVIRRNSNQPQHF. The CDR3 DNA is TGCAGTGCTAGTGTGATCAGGAGAAATAGCAATCAGCCCCAGCATTTT.

The CDR3 protein is CASSPRDRYYEQYF. The CDR3 coding sequence is TGTGCCAGCAGCCCGCGGGACAGATACTACGAGCAGTACTTC. The chain has TRBV7-9 and TRBJ2-7, with D possibly matching TRBD1 (7 bases). CDR1 is SEHNR, CDR2 FQNEAQ, per germline (reference sequence). Trimming pared 5 bases from V and 3 bases from J, leaving 14 bases between. The CDR3 length is 14 residues.

The chain links TRBV25-1 to TRBJ2-7; perhaps TRBD2 as D (5 bases). Germline-derived CDR1 and CDR2 are MGHDK and SYGVNS. This CDR3 spans 10 amino acids. The V and J ends lost 8 bases and 5 bases respectively, with 7 bases between them. This CDR3 is CASLGDEQYF. The CDR3, as DNA: TGTGCCAGCCTCGGGGACGAGCAGTACTTC.

The rearrangement joins TRBV6-1 to TRBJ2-7; the D is unclear. CDR1 is MNHNS and CDR2 is SASEGT in the germline V gene. V was clipped by 2 bases and J by 5 bases, with 7 bases between them. This CDR3 is 12 amino acids long. The CDR3 protein is CASSEQSDEQYF. CDR3 DNA sequence: TGTGCCAGCAGTGAACAGTCGGACGAGCAGTACTTC.

V gene TRBV12-3 or TRBV12-4 combines with J gene TRBJ1-1; TRBD1 matches at 8 bases. V was pared by 5 bases and J by 11 bases, with 7 bases of the junction left unmatched. The CDR3 covers 12 residues. CDR3 amino acids: CASSHPTGAAFF. CDR3 nucleotide sequence: TGTGCCAGCAGTCACCCGACAGGGGCGGCTTTCTTT.

At least ten counts were recorded for this clonotype. The chain recombines TRBV20-1 with TRBJ2-1, with D possibly matching TRBD2 (7 bases). V dropped 5 bases and J dropped 5 bases, with 19 bases sitting between them. CDR1 is DFQATT, CDR2 SNEGSKA, per germline (reference sequence). This CDR3 spans 15 amino acids. CDR3 protein: CSAPPPSGTNNEQFF. For the CDR3, the DNA is TGCAGTGCTCCACCCCCAAGCGGGACAAACAATGAGCAGTTCTTC.

This clonotype occurred a few times. This chain uses TRBV6-1 with TRBJ2-7; 10 nucleotides align to TRBD2. The germline gives CDR1 MNHNS, CDR2 SASEGT. The CDR3 is 13 amino acids. Losses at the gene ends were 9 bases for V and 0 bases for J; bases not matched to a gene: 2. This CDR3 is CASGLAVSYEQYF. Here the CDR3 DNA reads TGTGCCAGTGGACTAGCGGTCTCCTACGAGCAGTACTTC.

This CDR3 reads CASSELSVNEQFF. The CDR3 nucleotides read TGCGCCAGCAGTGAGCTGTCAGTCAATGAGCAGTTCTTC. V and J are TRBV10-2 and TRBJ2-1; D not certain. Germline CDR1 reads WSHSY; CDR2 reads SAAADI. V dropped 2 bases and J dropped 6 bases, with 8 bases sitting between them. CDR3 length equals 13 residues.

The chain carries TRBV15 and TRBJ1-1, with a tentative D call TRBD1 (5 bases). V lost 0 bases and J lost 5, with 10 bases in between. From germline, CDR1 is LNHNV and CDR2 YYDKDF (reference sequence). This CDR3 is built from 14 residues. The CDR3, as DNA: TGTGCCACCAGCAGAGATGGGGGTATAACTGAAGCTTTCTTT. This codes for CATSRDGGITEAFF.

The chain combines TRBV12-3 or TRBV12-4 with TRBJ2-7; TRBD1 is a possible D gene (6 bases). V lost 6 bases, J lost 3 bases, and 12 bases lay in between. The CDR3 length is 13 residues. CDR3 in DNA: TGTGCCAGCAGCAAGACAGGTTTCTACGAGCAGTACTTC. Its protein is CASSKTGFYEQYF.

This clonotype was seen a handful of times. The rearrangement joins TRBV6-5 to TRBJ1-1, with 9 bases fitting TRBD1. The CDR3 is 15 residues long. Germline CDR1 MNHEY, CDR2 SVGAGI. After removal of 6 bases from V and 4 bases from J, the junction contained 9 bases not matched to a gene. CDR3 amino acids: CASRKTGGYGTEAFF. Written as DNA, the CDR3 is TGTGCCAGCAGAAAAACAGGGGGCTATGGCACTGAAGCTTTCTTT.

This clonotype showed up just a few times. The chain carries TRBV7-3 and TRBJ2-1; a possible D gene is TRBD1 (7 bases). Germline V gene data show CDR1 as SGHTA and CDR2 as FQGTGA. V was clipped by 5 bases and J by 7 bases, with 18 bases between them. This CDR3 is 15 amino acids long. This chain's CDR3 is CASSLNSGGWNEQFF. In DNA form, the CDR3 reads TGTGCCAGCAGCCTAAACTCAGGGGGGTGGAATGAGCAGTTCTTC.

The J gene is TRBJ2-1, the V gene TRBV20-1, with TRBD2 identical over 13 bases. The length of the CDR3 is 15 residues. Germline lookup yields CDR1 DFQATT and CDR2 SNEGSKA (reference sequence). The V gene end was trimmed by 8 bases and the J gene end by 12 bases; junction bases not matched to a gene: 16. The CDR3 spells CSPLITSGRVVVQFF. In nucleotides, the CDR3 is TGCAGTCCTCTGATCACTAGCGGGAGGGTCGTCGTGCAGTTCTTC.

This clonotype has a count of ten or more. The V and J genes are TRBV4-1 and TRBJ2-1, with D possibly matching TRBD1 (6 bases). The CDR3 is 15 residues long. Germline-derived CDR1 and CDR2 are MGHRA and YSYEKL. Trimming removed 0 bases at V and 10 bases at J, with 16 bases between. Written as DNA, the CDR3 is TGCGCCAGCAGCCAAGATGGGCCAGGGGTACAGGAGCAGTTCTTC. It translates to CASSQDGPGVQEQFF.

The V and J genes are TRBV20-1 and TRBJ1-1; perhaps TRBD1 as D (5 bases). Germline V gene sequence: CDR1 DFQATT, CDR2 SNEGSKA (reference sequence). This CDR3 spans 11 amino acids. V was cut by 1 base and J by 6 bases, with 6 bases left in between. The CDR3 protein is CSARGQPEAFF. DNA of the CDR3: TGCAGTGCTAGAGGACAGCCTGAAGCTTTCTTT.

The chain links TRBV25-1 to TRBJ2-3, with 14 nucleotides matching TRBD2. Looked up from germline, CDR1 is MGHDK and CDR2 is SYGVNS. V was pared by 6 bases and J by 2 bases, with 7 bases of the junction left unmatched. This CDR3 comprises 17 residues. CDR3 sequence: CASRAKGLAGVTDTQYF. The CDR3 DNA sequence: TGTGCCAGCAGAGCCAAGGGACTAGCGGGAGTCACAGATACGCAGTATTTT. The whole variable domain, filled in from reference TRBV25-1 and TRBJ2-3, reads EADIYQTPRYLVIGTGKKITLECSQTMGHDKMYWYQQDPGMELHLIHYSYGVNSTEKGDLSSESTVSRIRTEHFPLTLESARPSHTSQYLCASRAKGLAGVTDTQYFGPGTRLTVL.

The sample holds many counts of this clonotype. The CDR3 here is CASSTRTGVNTEAFF. The CDR3 DNA follows: TGTGCCAGCAGCACCAGGACAGGGGTGAACACTGAAGCTTTCTTT. The chain couples TRBV4-2 to TRBJ1-1; 9 bases are shared with TRBD1. This CDR3 contains 15 residues. CDR1 and CDR2 (germline): LGHNA, YNFKEQ. V dropped 5 bases and J dropped 0; count of bases not matched to a gene: 4.

The V and J genes are TRBV7-2 and TRBJ2-5, with a weak D call TRBD2 (6 bases). The V end was cut by 5 bases, the J end by 4 bases, with 17 bases between. Per the germline V gene, CDR1 is SGHTA and CDR2 is FQGNSA. This CDR3 is 15 amino acids long. The DNA for the CDR3 is TGTGCCAGCAGCCGTGCTAGCGCCAGTATAGAGACCCAGTACTTC. It is translated as CASSRASASIETQYF. Combining the CDR3 with reference TRBV7-2 and TRBJ2-5 gives the whole variable domain GAGVSQSPSNKVTEKGKDVELRCDPISGHTALYWYRQSLGQGLEFLIYFQGNSAPDKSGLPSDRFSAERTGGSVSTLTIQRTQQEDSAVYLCASSRASASIETQYFGPGTRLLVL.

The gene calls are TRBV10-3 and TRBJ1-3, with 7 bases that match TRBD1. V lost 11 bases to trimming and J lost 8 bases; unmatched junction nucleotides: 18. Germline V gene sequence: CDR1 ENHRY, CDR2 SYGVKD. The CDR3 spans 15 residues. The CDR3 is CAGSLEGATEYTIYF. The CDR3, as DNA: TGTGCCGGCAGCCTGGAGGGGGCAACTGAGTACACCATATATTTT.

The gene calls are TRBV4-2 and TRBJ2-7; 10 nucleotides line up with TRBD1. Per germline, CDR1 LGHNA and CDR2 YNFKEQ. The ends lost 0 bases at V and 5 bases at J; junction bases unmatched: 10. The CDR3 length is 17 residues. The CDR3 sequence: CASSQEQGTGVDNEQYF. The CDR3 DNA reads TGTGCCAGCAGCCAAGAACAGGGGACAGGGGTTGATAACGAGCAGTACTTC.

This clonotype was observed a handful of times. The J gene is TRBJ2-5, the V gene TRBV5-1, with a possible D match to TRBD2 (5 bases). Germline loops: CDR1 SGHRS, CDR2 YFSETQ. The CDR3 totals 15 residues. V was cut by 5 bases and J by 2 bases, with 16 bases left in between. CDR3 protein: CASRDSHYNQETQYF. As DNA, the CDR3 is TGCGCCAGCAGGGACTCACACTATAATCAAGAGACCCAGTACTTC. The full variable domain, completed using reference TRBV5-1 and TRBJ2-5, is KAGVTQTPRYLIKTRGQQVTLSCSPISGHRSVSWYQQTPGQGLQFLFEYFSETQRNKGNFPGRFSGRQFSNSRSEMNVSTLELGDSALYLCASRDSHYNQETQYFGPGTRLLVL.

A few counts support this clonotype. The chain uses TRBV2 and TRBJ2-3, with no clear D. The CDR3 has 15 residues. Per the germline V gene, CDR1 is SNHLY and CDR2 is FYNNEI. V was pared by 2 bases and J by 0 bases, with 9 bases between. The CDR3 nucleotides read TGTGCCAGCAGTGAAAGATCAGGCAGCACAGATACGCAGTATTTT. The encoded protein is CASSERSGSTDTQYF. The full variable domain, rest sourced from reference TRBV2 and TRBJ2-3, is EPEVTQTPSHQVTQMGQEVILRCVPISNHLYFYWYRQILGQKVEFLVSFYNNEISEKSEIFDDQFSVERPDGSNFTLKIRSTKLEDSAMYFCASSERSGSTDTQYFGPGTRLTVL.

The rearrangement links TRBV2 to TRBJ1-1; a possible D gene is TRBD1 (5 bases). The ends were cut back, 4 bases at V and 5 bases at J, with 14 bases in the middle. The CDR3 length is 14 residues. The germline gives CDR1 SNHLY, CDR2 FYNNEI. CDR3 in DNA: TGTGCCAGCAGTGTCCAGGGCGGGGATACTGAAGCTTTCTTT. As protein: CASSVQGGDTEAFF.

As concerns this clonotype: Relative to the germline gene, one junction end is altered; a read error may explain this. The gene calls are TRBV20-1 and TRBJ1-5; 9 nucleotides agree with TRBD1. The germline gives CDR1 DFQATT, CDR2 SNEGSKA (reference sequence). CDR3 length: 15 residues. The CDR3 DNA follows: TGCAATGCTAGAGAACCGGGACAGGGAAGGCAGCCCCAGCATTTT. Translated: CNAREPGQGRQPQHF.

Remarks on this clonotype: Germline is not matched at one junction end, which may reflect a read error. The rearrangement joins TRBV27 to TRBJ2-1; possibly TRBD1 for D (6 bases). This CDR3 comprises 13 residues. Per germline, CDR1 MNHEY and CDR2 SMNVEV (reference sequence). The CDR3 here is CASSTPDSHEEFF. For the CDR3, the DNA is TGTGCCAGCAGTACCCCGGACAGTCATGAGGAGTTCTTC.

This clonotype was recorded a few times. The gene calls are TRBV29-1 and TRBJ2-3; the match to TRBD2 covers 8 bases. V was clipped by 4 bases and J by 6 bases; unmatched bases: 9. The germline V gene has CDR1 SQVTM and CDR2 ANQGSEA. CDR3 length equals 14 residues. This chain's CDR3 is CSVGGGPGGDTQYF. CDR3 DNA sequence: TGCAGCGTTGGGGGTGGACCGGGAGGGGATACGCAGTATTTT.

The chain has TRBV27 and TRBJ1-1; 11 nucleotides match TRBD1. With V trimmed by 2 bases and J by 4 bases, 9 bases remained unmatched. The CDR3 contains 17 residues. The V gene's germline CDR1 is MNHEY and CDR2 SMNVEV (reference sequence). The CDR3 loop reads CASSLTGQGVFATEAFF. The CDR3 DNA reads as TGTGCCAGCAGTTTAACGGGACAGGGGGTTTTTGCCACTGAAGCTTTCTTT.

The CDR3, as DNA: TGTGCCAGCAGCTTAGGAAGGGAGAACACTGAAGCTTTCTTT. It yields the protein CASSLGRENTEAFF. The J gene is TRBJ1-1, the V gene TRBV7-2; D gene ambiguous. The germline CDR1 and CDR2 sequences are SGHTA and FQGNSA. This CDR3 has 14 residues. V dropped 1 base and J dropped 1 base, with 7 bases sitting between them.

In this sample, this clonotype turned up a few times. The V call is TRBV24-1, the J call TRBJ2-3; no firm D call. Trimming pared 3 bases from V and 0 bases from J, leaving 9 bases between. The CDR3 consists of 15 residues. Germline CDR1 KGHDR, CDR2 SFDVKD. The CDR3 bases are TGTGCCACCAGTGATCCCTTGGACAGCACAGATACGCAGTATTTT. Translation gives CATSDPLDSTDTQYF.